This passage covers 2 T cell receptor beta chains from one sample sequenced in a study of shared clonotypes between healthy human individuals. Libraries were prepared by immunoSEQ multiplex PCR; TCRdb keeps only in-frame clonotypes and omits some of them. The table records roughly 2 million clones, 90% to 95% of them present only once. Input material: naive CD4+ T cells sorted from blood. Subset reported: CD45RA+ positively selected. Every receptor here comes from a man between 18 and 35 years old in good health.

About this clone itself: The same CDR3 arises from other DNA sequences in this sample as well. The CDR3 is CASSEAWGGQPQHF. DNA of the CDR3: TGTGCCAGCAGTGAAGCCTGGGGGGGTCAGCCCCAGCATTTT. The chain links TRBV2 to TRBJ1-5; maybe TRBD1 (5 bases). V gave up 0 bases and J gave up 6 bases, with 9 bases separating them. CDR1 and CDR2 (germline): SNHLY, FYNNEI. This CDR3 is built from 14 residues.

This sequence joins TRBV6-6 and TRBJ2-1; 8 bases line up with TRBD2. The CDR3 loop spans 16 amino acids. V was clipped by 2 bases and J by 5 bases; unmatched bases: 8. Germline V gene sequence: CDR1 MNHNY, CDR2 SVGAGI (reference sequence). The chain's CDR3 is CASSYRLALVDNEQFF. In DNA, the CDR3 is TGTGCCAGCAGTTACAGACTAGCGTTGGTAGACAATGAGCAGTTCTTC.